Below are 25 T cell receptor beta chains sequenced from a single sample in a study of blood T cell repertoires in COVID-19. TCRdb's copy holds only in-frame clones and misses some; the assay was immunoSEQ multiplex PCR. The sample lists roughly 250,000 clones, around three quarters occurring once. The specimen was peripheral blood. The receptors derive from an elderly woman with acute or convalescent COVID-19.

This chain connects TRBV6-4 to TRBJ1-1, with TRBD1 matching over 11 bases. The CDR3 length is 14 residues. Germline loops: CDR1 MRHNA, CDR2 SNTAGT. The J segment lost 4 bases and the V segment lost 5 bases, leaving 3 bases of the junction unmatched. The CDR3 is CASSMGTGGTEAFF. CDR3 coding DNA: TGTGCCAGCAGTATGGGGACAGGGGGCACTGAAGCTTTCTTT.

V is TRBV12-5 and J is TRBJ1-2; D is perhaps TRBD1 (5 bases). The CDR3 length is 12 residues. The V end lost 5 bases, the J end lost 5 bases, and 9 bases lay between the germline ends. Germline V gene lookup returns CDR1 LGHNT and CDR2 FRNRAP. CDR3 sequence reads: CASGAGGYGYTF. In DNA form, the CDR3 reads TGTGCTAGTGGTGCCGGGGGGTATGGCTACACCTTC.

The chain links TRBV3-1 (or the pseudogene TRBV3-2) to TRBJ2-5; TRBD2 aligns across 7 bases. CDR3 length: 14 amino acids. The germline V gene has CDR1 LGHDT and CDR2 YNNKEL (reference sequence). With V trimmed by 4 bases and J by 5 bases, 7 bases remained unmatched. The CDR3 DNA is TGTGCCAGCAGCCCCGGACTAGTACTTGAGACCCAGTACTTC. Translated, it gives CASSPGLVLETQYF.

This clone was detected only a few times. The rearrangement links TRBV19 to TRBJ2-1; D is unclear. V lost 1 base, J lost 0 bases, and 10 bases lay in between. The CDR3 sequence is 16 residues long. CDR1 LNHDA and CDR2 SQIVND come from the germline V gene (reference sequence). CDR3 protein: CASSIGHSSSYNEQFF. The CDR3 bases are TGTGCCAGTAGTATAGGGCACAGCAGCTCCTACAATGAGCAGTTCTTC. The variable domain in full, with the rest retrieved from reference TRBV19 and TRBJ2-1, is DGGITQSPKYLFRKEGQNVTLSCEQNLNHDAMYWYRQDPGQGLRLIYYSQIVNDFQKGDIAEGYSVSREKKESFPLTVTSAQKNPTAFYLCASSIGHSSSYNEQFFGPGTRLTVL.

The chain joins TRBV6-5 to TRBJ2-1; tentative D call: TRBD2 (6 bases). V was clipped by 5 bases and J by 8 bases, with 16 bases between them. The CDR3 is made up of 14 amino acids. Germline CDR1 is MNHEY and CDR2 is SVGAGI. The DNA for the CDR3 is TGTGCCAGCAGTCAGACTAGGACGAAAGATGAGCAGTTCTTC. Translation gives CASSQTRTKDEQFF.

The chain has TRBV6-5 and TRBJ2-7; 7 bases are a match to TRBD2. V lost 8 bases to trimming and J lost 0 bases; unmatched junction nucleotides: 4. This CDR3 comprises 13 residues. Germline V gene data show CDR1 as MNHEY and CDR2 as SVGAGI. The CDR3 loop is CASSGGGSYEQYF. The CDR3 bases are TGTGCCAGCTCTGGCGGGGGCTCCTACGAGCAGTACTTC.

V and J are TRBV4-1 and TRBJ1-2; a possible D gene is TRBD1 (6 bases). This CDR3 is built from 14 residues. The germline V gene encodes CDR1 MGHRA and CDR2 YSYEKL. V dropped 1 base and J dropped 5 bases, with 11 bases sitting between them. This chain's CDR3 is CASSQVSQGYGYTF. The CDR3 DNA is TGCGCCAGCAGCCAAGTAAGCCAGGGGTATGGCTACACCTTC.

The chain joins TRBV19 to TRBJ2-1; 12 nucleotides line up with TRBD2. With V trimmed by 4 bases and J by 8 bases, 9 bases remained unmatched. Germline CDR1 LNHDA, CDR2 SQIVND (reference sequence). The CDR3 totals 16 residues. CDR3 residues: CASSRTSGAVVHEQFF. In DNA form, the CDR3 reads TGTGCCAGTAGTAGGACTAGCGGGGCGGTGGTCCATGAGCAGTTCTTC.

Here the CDR3 DNA reads TGTGCCAGTAGGGGGACAAGGGGTGGCAATCAGCCCCAGCATTTT. Translated: CASRGTRGGNQPQHF. The J gene is TRBJ1-5, the V gene TRBV19, with TRBD1 as a possible D gene (6 bases). Germline CDR1 LNHDA, CDR2 SQIVND (reference sequence). The CDR3 sequence is 15 residues long. The ends were cut back, 6 bases at V and 2 bases at J, with 14 bases in the middle.

V usage is TRBV5-1 and J usage is TRBJ1-5; unclear D gene. Trimming removed 0 bases from V and 4 bases from J, with 11 bases in between. Per the germline V gene, CDR1 is SGHRS and CDR2 is YFSETQ. This CDR3 comprises 15 residues. CDR3 in amino acids: CASSLVGRTNQPQHF. CDR3 DNA: TGCGCCAGCAGCTTGGTTGGGAGGACTAATCAGCCCCAGCATTTT. Together with reference TRBV5-1 and TRBJ1-5, the CDR3 gives the full variable domain: KAGVTQTPRYLIKTRGQQVTLSCSPISGHRSVSWYQQTPGQGLQFLFEYFSETQRNKGNFPGRFSGRQFSNSRSEMNVSTLELGDSALYLCASSLVGRTNQPQHFGDGTRLSIL.

This sequence joins TRBV3-1 (or the pseudogene TRBV3-2) and TRBJ1-5; tentatively, D is TRBD1 (6 bases). CDR3 size: 14 residues. Trimming shortened V by 2 bases and J by 7 bases, and 12 bases separated the two germline ends. Germline V gene sequence: CDR1 LGHDT, CDR2 YNNKEL (reference sequence). This CDR3 is CASSQQGIGQPQHF. The CDR3, as DNA: TGTGCCAGCAGCCAACAGGGGATCGGGCAGCCCCAGCATTTT.

The chain uses TRBV29-1 and TRBJ1-2; the D gene is possibly TRBD1 (5 bases). Trimming pared 3 bases from V and 4 bases from J, leaving 15 bases between. The CDR3 is 14 amino acids. Per the germline V gene, CDR1 is SQVTM and CDR2 is ANQGSEA. CDR3: CSVERSQGAYGYTF. In DNA, the CDR3 is TGCAGCGTTGAGCGTTCCCAGGGTGCCTATGGCTACACCTTC.

This chain joins TRBV19 and TRBJ1-3, with D possibly TRBD1 on 5 matching bases. Germline V CDR1 and CDR2: LNHDA, SQIVND (reference sequence). The ends were cut back, 2 bases at V and 0 bases at J, with 17 bases in the middle. The CDR3 is 18 amino acids. CDR3 loop: CASSIRNPQGLSGNTIYF. The CDR3 coding sequence is TGTGCCAGTAGTATAAGAAACCCTCAGGGTCTCTCTGGAAACACCATATATTTT. Complete variable domain (other parts from reference TRBV19 and TRBJ1-3): DGGITQSPKYLFRKEGQNVTLSCEQNLNHDAMYWYRQDPGQGLRLIYYSQIVNDFQKGDIAEGYSVSREKKESFPLTVTSAQKNPTAFYLCASSIRNPQGLSGNTIYFGEGSWLTVV.

The rearrangement links TRBV5-6 to TRBJ1-1; D is perhaps TRBD1 (5 bases). In germline, CDR1 is SGHDT, CDR2 YYEEEE. The CDR3 extends over 14 amino acids. Trimming left V 0 bases short and J 7 bases short, with 13 bases between. The CDR3 DNA follows: TGTGCCAGCAGCTTGGTCGGGGGATTAGGTGAAGCTTTCTTT. Protein: CASSLVGGLGEAFF.

This chain connects TRBV11-2 to TRBJ2-7, with 9 bases that match TRBD2. V trimming: 5 bases; J trimming: 3 bases; junction bases outside the gene matches: 5. The CDR3 has 14 amino acids. From germline, CDR1 is SGHAT and CDR2 FQNNGV. The CDR3 DNA reads TGTGCCAGCAGCATGACTAGCGGAGACTACGAGCAGTACTTC. Its translation is CASSMTSGDYEQYF.

The chain links TRBV3-1 (or the pseudogene TRBV3-2) to TRBJ1-1; D remains ambiguous. CDR3 size: 13 residues. V lost 6 bases and J 2 bases, leaving 10 bases between the germline ends. Germline values: CDR1 LGHDT, CDR2 YNNKEL (reference sequence). CDR3 DNA: TGTGCCAGCAGTCTTTACAGCAACACTGAAGCTTTCTTT. Its protein is CASSLYSNTEAFF.

This clone was counted between two and nine times. This chain connects TRBV7-2 to TRBJ2-1; 7 bases agree with TRBD2. The V and J ends lost 2 bases and 3 bases, in that order; junction bases with no gene match: 1. This CDR3 has 14 amino acids. Germline V CDR1 and CDR2: SGHTA, FQGNSA. CDR3 in DNA: TGTGCCAGCAGCTTATCTAGCGGCTACAATGAGCAGTTCTTC. Translating gives CASSLSSGYNEQFF.

The rearrangement joins TRBV4-1 to TRBJ2-7; TRBD2 agrees at 8 bases. From germline, CDR1 is MGHRA and CDR2 YSYEKL. V shed 3 bases and J 3 bases; nucleotides not matched to a gene: 16. This CDR3 has 18 residues. This CDR3 reads CASSHGILGLVDHYEQYF. The CDR3 nucleotides are TGCGCCAGCAGCCACGGAATTCTGGGACTAGTGGATCACTACGAGCAGTACTTC.

The chain joins TRBV19 to TRBJ1-4; D gene uncertain. Germline CDR1 reads LNHDA; CDR2 reads SQIVND (reference sequence). V dropped 3 bases and J dropped 6 bases, with 11 bases sitting between them. CDR3 length: 14 amino acids. The CDR3 reads CASSILWSDEKLFF. CDR3 DNA: TGTGCCAGTAGTATTTTATGGAGCGATGAAAAACTGTTTTTT.

V is TRBV27 and J is TRBJ1-6, with D possibly TRBD1 on 6 matching bases. Looked up from germline, CDR1 is MNHEY and CDR2 is SMNVEV (reference sequence). V was cut by 3 bases and J by 4 bases, with 25 bases left in between. This CDR3 has 20 residues. The CDR3 protein is CASSFLPPTYRAAYNSPLHF. The CDR3 DNA reads as TGTGCCAGCAGTTTTCTCCCCCCTACTTACAGGGCCGCATATAATTCACCCCTCCACTTT.

The rearrangement joins TRBV28 to TRBJ1-5, with D unresolved. The germline CDR1 and CDR2 sequences are MDHEN and SYDVKM. The CDR3 is made up of 15 amino acids. V lost 2 bases, J lost 0 bases, and 8 bases lay in between. The CDR3 bases are TGTGCCAGCAGTTTAGGGCAGTATAGCAATCAGCCCCAGCATTTT. Protein sequence: CASSLGQYSNQPQHF.

Remarks on this clone: The same CDR3 also results from other DNA sequences found in this sample. CDR3 nucleotide sequence: TGCAGCGTTGGCCAGGGAGGGAATCAGCCCCAGCATTTT. The encoded protein is CSVGQGGNQPQHF. J is TRBJ1-5 and V is TRBV29-1, with D maybe TRBD1 (5 bases). Trimming pared 4 bases from V and 4 bases from J, leaving 11 bases between. CDR3 size: 13 residues. Per the germline V gene, CDR1 is SQVTM and CDR2 is ANQGSEA.

The chain employs TRBV12-3 or TRBV12-4 and TRBJ2-7, with D perhaps TRBD2 (6 bases). V dropped 5 bases and J dropped 3 bases, with 11 bases sitting between them. This CDR3 spans 13 amino acids. CDR3 in amino acids: CASSRDLSYEQYF. The CDR3, as DNA: TGTGCCAGCAGTCGGGACTTAAGCTACGAGCAGTACTTC.

This chain uses TRBV9 with TRBJ1-1; maybe TRBD1 (6 bases). The CDR3 extends over 14 amino acids. Between the trimmed V and J ends, which lost 3 bases and 2 bases, there was a span of 11 bases. Germline CDR1 and CDR2: SGDLS and YYNGEE. The CDR3 sequence: CASSERQVNTEAFF. CDR3 DNA: TGTGCCAGCAGCGAGAGACAGGTAAACACTGAAGCTTTCTTT.

The chain is built from TRBV6-5 and TRBJ2-5, with TRBD2 matching over 7 bases. The length of the CDR3 is 15 residues. The ends lost 2 bases at V and 4 bases at J; junction bases unmatched: 7. Germline loops: CDR1 MNHEY, CDR2 SVGAGI. The CDR3 here is CASSYVSGVGETQYF. The CDR3, as DNA: TGTGCCAGCAGTTACGTGAGCGGGGTAGGAGAGACCCAGTACTTC.